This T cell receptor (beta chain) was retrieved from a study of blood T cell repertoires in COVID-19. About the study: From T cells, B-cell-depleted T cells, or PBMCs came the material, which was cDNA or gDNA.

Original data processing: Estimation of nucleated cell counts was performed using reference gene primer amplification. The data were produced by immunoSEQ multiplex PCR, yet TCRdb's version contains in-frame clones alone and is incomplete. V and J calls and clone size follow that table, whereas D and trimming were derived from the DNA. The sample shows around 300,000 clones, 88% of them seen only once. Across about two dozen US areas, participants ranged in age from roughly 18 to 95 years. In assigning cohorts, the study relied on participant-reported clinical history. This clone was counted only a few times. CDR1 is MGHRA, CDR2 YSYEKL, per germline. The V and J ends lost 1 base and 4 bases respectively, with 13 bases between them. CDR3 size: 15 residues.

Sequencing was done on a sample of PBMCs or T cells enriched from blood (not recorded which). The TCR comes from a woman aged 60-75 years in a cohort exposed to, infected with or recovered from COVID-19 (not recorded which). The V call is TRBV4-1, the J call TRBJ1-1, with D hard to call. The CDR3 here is CASSQGTSHSTEAFF. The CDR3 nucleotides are TGCGCCAGCAGCCAAGGTACGAGTCACTCCACTGAAGCTTTCTTT.